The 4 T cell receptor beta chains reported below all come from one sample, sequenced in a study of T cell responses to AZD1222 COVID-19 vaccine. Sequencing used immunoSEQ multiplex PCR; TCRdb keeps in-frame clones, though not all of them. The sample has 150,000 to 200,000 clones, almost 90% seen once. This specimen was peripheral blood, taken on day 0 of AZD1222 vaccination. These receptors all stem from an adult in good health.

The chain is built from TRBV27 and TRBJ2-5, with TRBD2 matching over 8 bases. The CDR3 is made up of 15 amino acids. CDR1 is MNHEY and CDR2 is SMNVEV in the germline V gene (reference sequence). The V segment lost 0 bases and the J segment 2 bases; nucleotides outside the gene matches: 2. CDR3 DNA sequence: TGTGCCAGCAGTTTATCGGCGGGAGGACAAGAGACCCAGTACTTC. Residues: CASSLSAGGQETQYF.

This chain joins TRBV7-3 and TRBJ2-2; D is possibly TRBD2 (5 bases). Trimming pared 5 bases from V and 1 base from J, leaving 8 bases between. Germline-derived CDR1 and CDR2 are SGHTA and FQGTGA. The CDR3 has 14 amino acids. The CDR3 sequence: CASSPRENTGELFF. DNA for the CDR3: TGTGCCAGCAGCCCGAGGGAGAACACCGGGGAGCTGTTTTTT. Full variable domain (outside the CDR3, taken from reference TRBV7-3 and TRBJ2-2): GAGVSQTPSNKVTEKGKYVELRCDPISGHTALYWYRQSLGQGPEFLIYFQGTGAADDSGLPNDRFFAVRPEGSVSTLKIQRTERGDSAVYLCASSPRENTGELFFGEGSRLTVL.

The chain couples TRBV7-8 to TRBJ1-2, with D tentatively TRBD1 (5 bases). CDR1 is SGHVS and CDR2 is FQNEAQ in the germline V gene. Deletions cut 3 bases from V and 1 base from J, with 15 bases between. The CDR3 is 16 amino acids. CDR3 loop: CASSLGWLGDNYGYTF. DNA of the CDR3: TGTGCCAGCAGCTTGGGGTGGCTAGGGGATAACTATGGCTACACCTTC.

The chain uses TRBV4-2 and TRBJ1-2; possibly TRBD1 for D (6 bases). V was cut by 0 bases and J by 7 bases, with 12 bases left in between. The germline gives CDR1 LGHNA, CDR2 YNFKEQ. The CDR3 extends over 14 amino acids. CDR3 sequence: CASSQDPGAAGYTF. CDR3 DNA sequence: TGTGCCAGCAGCCAAGACCCAGGGGCGGCTGGCTACACCTTC.